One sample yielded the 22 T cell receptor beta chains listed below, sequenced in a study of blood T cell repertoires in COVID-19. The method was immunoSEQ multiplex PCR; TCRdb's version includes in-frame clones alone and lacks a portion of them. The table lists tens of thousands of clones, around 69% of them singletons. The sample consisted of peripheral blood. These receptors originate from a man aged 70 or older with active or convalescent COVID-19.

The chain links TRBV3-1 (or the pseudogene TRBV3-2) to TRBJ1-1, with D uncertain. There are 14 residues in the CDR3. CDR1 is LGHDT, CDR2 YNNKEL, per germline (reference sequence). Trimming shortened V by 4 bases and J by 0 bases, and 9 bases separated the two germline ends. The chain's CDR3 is CASSLGVMNTEAFF. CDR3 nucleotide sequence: TGTGCCAGCAGCCTCGGGGTCATGAACACTGAAGCTTTCTTT.

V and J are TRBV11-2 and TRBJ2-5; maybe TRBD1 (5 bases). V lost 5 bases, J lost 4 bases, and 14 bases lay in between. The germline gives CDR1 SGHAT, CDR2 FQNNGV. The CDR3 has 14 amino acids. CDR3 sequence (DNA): TGTGCCAGCAGCATCCAGGGCGGCGGAGAGACCCAGTACTTC. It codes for CASSIQGGGETQYF.

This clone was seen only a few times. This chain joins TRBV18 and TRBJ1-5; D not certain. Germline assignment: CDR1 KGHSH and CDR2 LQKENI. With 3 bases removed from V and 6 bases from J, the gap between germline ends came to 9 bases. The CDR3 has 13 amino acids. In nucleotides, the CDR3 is TGTGCCAGCTCACCTACTGATGGTCAGCCCCAGCATTTT. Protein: CASSPTDGQPQHF.

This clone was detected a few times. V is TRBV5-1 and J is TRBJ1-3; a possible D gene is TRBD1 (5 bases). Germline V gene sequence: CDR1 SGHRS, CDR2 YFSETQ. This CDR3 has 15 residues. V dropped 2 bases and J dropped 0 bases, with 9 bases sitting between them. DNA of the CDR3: TGCGCCAGCAGCTTAGGGGAATTCTCTGGAAACACCATATATTTT. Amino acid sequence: CASSLGEFSGNTIYF.

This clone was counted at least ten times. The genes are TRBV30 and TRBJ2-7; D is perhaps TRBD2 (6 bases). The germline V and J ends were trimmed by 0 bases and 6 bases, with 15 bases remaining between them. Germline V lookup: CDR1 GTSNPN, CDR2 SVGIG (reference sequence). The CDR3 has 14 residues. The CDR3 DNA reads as TGTGCCTGGAGTGTACAATCGGGAGCTATCGAGCAGTACTTC. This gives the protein CAWSVQSGAIEQYF.

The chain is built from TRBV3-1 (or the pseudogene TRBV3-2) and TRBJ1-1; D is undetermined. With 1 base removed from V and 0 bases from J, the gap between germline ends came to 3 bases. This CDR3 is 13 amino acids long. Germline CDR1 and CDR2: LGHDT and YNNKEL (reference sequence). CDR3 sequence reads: CASSQGVNTEAFF. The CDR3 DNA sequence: TGTGCCAGCAGCCAAGGCGTGAACACTGAAGCTTTCTTT.

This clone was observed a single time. The CDR3 DNA is TGCGCCAGCAGCCAATGGGGCGGGGGGGCAGAGACCCAGTACTTC. It is translated as CASSQWGGGAETQYF. The rearrangement uses TRBV4-1 and TRBJ2-5, with 9 bases matching TRBD2. The length of the CDR3 is 15 residues. V was clipped by 2 bases and J by 4 bases; unmatched bases: 5. Germline V lookup: CDR1 MGHRA, CDR2 YSYEKL.

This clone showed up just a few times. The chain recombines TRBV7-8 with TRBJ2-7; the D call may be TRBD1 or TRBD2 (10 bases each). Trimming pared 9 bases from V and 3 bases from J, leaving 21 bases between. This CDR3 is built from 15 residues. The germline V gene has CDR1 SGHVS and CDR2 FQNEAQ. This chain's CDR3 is CASSGGTGAYYEQYF. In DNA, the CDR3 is TGTGCCAGTAGCGGGGGGACAGGGGCCTACTACGAGCAGTACTTC.

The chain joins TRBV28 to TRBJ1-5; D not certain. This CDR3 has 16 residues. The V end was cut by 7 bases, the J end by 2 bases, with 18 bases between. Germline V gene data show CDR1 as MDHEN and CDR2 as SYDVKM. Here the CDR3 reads CASTPLGRGGNQPQHF. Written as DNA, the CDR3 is TGTGCCAGCACCCCCTTAGGGAGAGGAGGCAATCAGCCCCAGCATTTT. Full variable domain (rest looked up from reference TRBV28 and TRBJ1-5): DVKVTQSSRYLVKRTGEKVFLECVQDMDHENMFWYRQDPGLGLRLIYFSYDVKMKEKGDIPEGYSVSREKKERFSLILESASTNQTSMYLCASTPLGRGGNQPQHFGDGTRLSIL.

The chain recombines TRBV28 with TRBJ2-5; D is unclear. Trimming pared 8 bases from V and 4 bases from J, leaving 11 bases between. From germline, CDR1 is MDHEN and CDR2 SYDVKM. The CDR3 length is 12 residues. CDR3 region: CASCQRGETQYF. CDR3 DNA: TGTGCCAGCTGCCAGAGAGGAGAGACCCAGTACTTC.

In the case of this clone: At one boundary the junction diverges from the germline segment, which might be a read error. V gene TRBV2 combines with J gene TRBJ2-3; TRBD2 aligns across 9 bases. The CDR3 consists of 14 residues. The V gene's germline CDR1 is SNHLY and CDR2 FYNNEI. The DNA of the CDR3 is TGTGCCGGCAGGGGAGCGGGGGGAGCAGATACGCAGTATTTT. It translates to CAGRGAGGADTQYF.

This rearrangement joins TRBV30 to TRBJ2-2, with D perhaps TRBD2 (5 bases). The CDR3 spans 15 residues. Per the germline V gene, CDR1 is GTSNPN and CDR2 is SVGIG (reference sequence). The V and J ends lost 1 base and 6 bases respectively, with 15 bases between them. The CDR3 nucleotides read TGTGCCTGGAGTGGGGTAGCTTTGAGGGCCGGGGAGCTGTTTTTT. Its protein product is CAWSGVALRAGELFF.

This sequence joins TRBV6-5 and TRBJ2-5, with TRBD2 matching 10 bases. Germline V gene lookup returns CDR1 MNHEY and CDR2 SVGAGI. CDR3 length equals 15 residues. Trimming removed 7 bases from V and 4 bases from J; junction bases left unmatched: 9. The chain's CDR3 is CASTRERGGGETQYF. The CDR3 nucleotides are TGTGCCAGCACAAGAGAGCGGGGGGGCGGAGAGACCCAGTACTTC.

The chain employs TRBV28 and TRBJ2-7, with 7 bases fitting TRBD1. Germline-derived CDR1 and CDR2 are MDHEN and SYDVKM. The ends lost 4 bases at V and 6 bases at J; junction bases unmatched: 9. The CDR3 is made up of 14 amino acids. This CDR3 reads CASSSGTELSEQYF. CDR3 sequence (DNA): TGTGCCAGCAGTTCCGGGACAGAACTCTCCGAGCAGTACTTC.

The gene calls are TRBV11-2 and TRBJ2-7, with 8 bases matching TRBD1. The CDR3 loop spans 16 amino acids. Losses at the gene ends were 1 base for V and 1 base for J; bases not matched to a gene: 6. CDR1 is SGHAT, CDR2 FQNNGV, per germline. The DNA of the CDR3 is TGTGCCAGCAGCTTAGGGACAGGGAAAATTTCCTACGAGCAGTACTTC. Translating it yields CASSLGTGKISYEQYF.

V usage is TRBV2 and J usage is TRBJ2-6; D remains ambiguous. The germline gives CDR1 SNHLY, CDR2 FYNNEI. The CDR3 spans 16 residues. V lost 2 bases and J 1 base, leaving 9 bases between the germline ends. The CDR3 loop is CASSELGRSGANVLTF. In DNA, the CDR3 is TGTGCCAGCAGTGAATTGGGCCGGTCTGGGGCCAACGTCCTGACTTTC.

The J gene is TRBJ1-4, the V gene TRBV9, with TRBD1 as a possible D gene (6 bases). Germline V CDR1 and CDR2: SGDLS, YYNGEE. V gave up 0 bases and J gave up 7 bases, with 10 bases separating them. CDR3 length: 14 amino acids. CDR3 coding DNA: TGTGCCAGCAGCGTAGGCGCGGGGGCTGAAAAACTGTTTTTT. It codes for CASSVGAGAEKLFF.

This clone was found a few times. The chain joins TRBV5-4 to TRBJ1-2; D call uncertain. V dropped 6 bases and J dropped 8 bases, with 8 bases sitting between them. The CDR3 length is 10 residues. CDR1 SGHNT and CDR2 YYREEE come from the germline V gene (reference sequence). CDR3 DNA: TGTGCCAGCACGTCCCCGGGCTACACCTTC. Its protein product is CASTSPGYTF.

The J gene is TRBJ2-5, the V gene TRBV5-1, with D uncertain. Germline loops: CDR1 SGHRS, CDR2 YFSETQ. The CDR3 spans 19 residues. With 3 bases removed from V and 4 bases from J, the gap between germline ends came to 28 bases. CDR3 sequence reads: CASSSLHIDTFTDTETQYF. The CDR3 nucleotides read TGCGCCAGCAGCTCCCTCCATATCGACACCTTCACTGATACAGAGACCCAGTACTTC.

As DNA, the CDR3 is TGTGCCAGCAGCCTGGGCGAAACTGAAGCTTTCTTT. Amino acids: CASSLGETEAFF. The rearrangement uses TRBV3-1 (or the pseudogene TRBV3-2) and TRBJ1-1; D gene uncertain. Deletions cut 4 bases from V and 5 bases from J, with 8 bases between. The germline gives CDR1 LGHDT, CDR2 YNNKEL (reference sequence). The CDR3 covers 12 residues.

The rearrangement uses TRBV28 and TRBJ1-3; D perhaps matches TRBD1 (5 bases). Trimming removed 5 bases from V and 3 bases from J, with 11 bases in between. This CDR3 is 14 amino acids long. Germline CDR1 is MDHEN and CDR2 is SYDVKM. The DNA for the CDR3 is TGTGCCAGCAGTATACAGGTTTATGGAAACACCATATATTTT. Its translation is CASSIQVYGNTIYF.

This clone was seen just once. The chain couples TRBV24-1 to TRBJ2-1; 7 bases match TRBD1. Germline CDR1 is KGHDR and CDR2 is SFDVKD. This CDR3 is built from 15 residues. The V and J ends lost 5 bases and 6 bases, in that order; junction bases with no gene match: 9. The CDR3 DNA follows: TGTGCCACCAGTGGAAACAGGGGCAGTCCCAATGAGCAGTTCTTC. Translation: CATSGNRGSPNEQFF.